One and the same sample provided the 10 T cell receptor beta chains below, sequenced in a study of early T cells in non-severe SARS-CoV-2 infection. MiXCR, run by TCRdb on the 5' RACE reads, gives a single entry per CDR3 protein. This sample has roughly 40,000 distinct CDR3 sequences, with approximately 4% found just once. The sample consisted of whole blood. The receptors come from an adult who was a healthcare worker with PCR-confirmed SARS-CoV-2 infection or an uninfected control (not recorded which).

This clonotype was counted ten times or more. The chain uses TRBV28 and TRBJ2-2; a possible D gene is TRBD1 (6 bases). The V gene's germline CDR1 is MDHEN and CDR2 SYDVKM. CDR3 length: 14 residues. V was clipped by 2 bases and J by 7 bases, with 11 bases between them. The DNA of the CDR3 is TGTGCCAGCAGTTTAACCCAGGGGAACGGGGAGCTGTTTTTT. Its translation: CASSLTQGNGELFF.

This clonotype was recorded at least ten times. The gene calls are TRBV12-3 or TRBV12-4 and TRBJ2-3; D uncertain. CDR3 length equals 14 residues. The V and J ends lost 6 bases and 2 bases respectively, with 12 bases between them. This CDR3 is CASSPGADTDTQYF. Written as DNA, the CDR3 is TGTGCCAGCAGCCCCGGAGCCGACACAGATACGCAGTATTTT.

This clonotype was recorded many times. The chain uses TRBV11-2 and TRBJ2-1, with TRBD2 matching over 8 bases. V shed 6 bases, J shed 8 bases, and the junction held 15 bases outside the gene matches. The CDR3 is 16 amino acids. CDR1 and CDR2 (germline): SGHAT, FQNNGV. CDR3 sequence (DNA): TGTGCCAGCAGTCTAGCTTGGGGCGGGGGGTCCTATGAGCAGTTCTTC. It codes for CASSLAWGGGSYEQFF.

This clonotype has ten or more counts. V and J are TRBV24-1 and TRBJ2-1; D not certain. Trimming removed 7 bases from V and 4 bases from J, with 4 bases in between. CDR1 KGHDR and CDR2 SFDVKD come from the germline V gene. The CDR3 runs 11 residues. CDR3 nucleotides: TGTGCCACCAGCCAGTACAATGAGCAGTTCTTC. This translates into CATSQYNEQFF.

The table lists this clonotype with a few counts. The chain uses TRBV7-3 and TRBJ2-3; 12 nucleotides match TRBD2. The CDR3 consists of 17 residues. J lost 4 bases, V lost 4 bases, and 9 bases had no gene match. Germline values: CDR1 SGHTA, CDR2 FQGTGA. The CDR3 spells CASSSRRLAGAPDTQYF. CDR3 nucleotides: TGTGCCAGCAGCTCCCGGAGACTAGCGGGGGCCCCAGATACGCAGTATTTT.

At least ten counts were recorded for this clonotype. The gene calls are TRBV29-1 and TRBJ2-7, with D hard to call. The V end lost 1 base, the J end lost 1 base, and 8 bases lay between the germline ends. The germline CDR1 and CDR2 sequences are SQVTM and ANQGSEA. CDR3 length: 13 residues. The CDR3 DNA reads as TGCAGCGTTGAAGGGCACCATTCCTACGAGCAGTACTTC. It translates to CSVEGHHSYEQYF.

This clonotype was observed at least ten times. The J gene is TRBJ1-4, the V gene TRBV7-2, with TRBD1 as a possible D gene (5 bases). Germline values: CDR1 SGHTA, CDR2 FQGNSA. The CDR3 totals 19 residues. Trimming pared 1 base from V and 13 bases from J, leaving 31 bases between. CDR3 sequence (DNA): TGTGCCAGCAGCTTAGTTGGGGGAGCGTCAGGGAGGCGAAAAAGTGGACTGTTTTTT. Translation: CASSLVGGASGRRKSGLFF.

This clonotype showed up many times. The chain links TRBV7-6 to TRBJ2-1; D call uncertain. The CDR3 is 13 residues long. Trimming removed 5 bases at V and 5 bases at J, with 10 bases between. CDR1 is SGHVS and CDR2 is FNYEAQ in the germline V gene. The CDR3 loop is CASSPTMDNEQFF. The CDR3 region has the DNA TGTGCCAGCAGCCCCACCATGGACAATGAGCAGTTCTTC.

This clonotype was found many times. This rearrangement joins TRBV5-8 to TRBJ2-5; 11 positions agree with TRBD2. Germline loops: CDR1 SGHTS, CDR2 YDEGEE. The CDR3 extends over 16 amino acids. Trimming took 4 bases from V and 2 from J; bases not matched to a gene: 7. Here the CDR3 reads CASSTPGLAVQETQYF. Written as DNA, the CDR3 is TGTGCCAGCAGCACCCCGGGACTAGCGGTTCAAGAGACCCAGTACTTC.

The table lists this clonotype with many counts. The rearrangement joins TRBV7-9 to TRBJ1-5, with 7 bases lining up with TRBD1. This CDR3 is 16 amino acids long. Germline assignment: CDR1 SEHNR and CDR2 FQNEAQ (reference sequence). The trim removed 4 bases at V and 11 bases at J, leaving 17 bases unmatched. CDR3 region: CASSSDREGLISAQHF. DNA for the CDR3: TGTGCCAGCAGCTCCGACAGGGAAGGCCTAATATCAGCCCAGCATTTT.